Presented here are 20 T cell receptor beta chains from one specimen sequenced in a study of CD8+CD57+ T cells in acquired aplastic anemia. Template material for TCR beta VDJ and CDR3 profiling consisted of genomic DNA. TCRdb reprocessed the reads with MiXCR, giving one entry per CDR3 protein. The sample comprises approximately 99,000 distinct CDR3 sequences, around 50% of which are singletons, and roughly 31% rests with the top ten. Sequencing was performed on sorted CD4+, CD8+, or CD8+CD57+ T cells (not recorded which) from PBMCs. These receptors originate from a human donor in good health, serving as a control.

The chain uses TRBV25-1 and TRBJ1-6; no firm D call. The V and J ends lost 7 bases and 2 bases respectively, with 12 bases between them. The CDR3 covers 15 residues. Germline assignment: CDR1 MGHDK and CDR2 SYGVNS. Here the CDR3 reads CASTPGSAYNSPLHF. As DNA, the CDR3 is TGTGCCAGCACCCCCGGGAGCGCCTATAATTCACCCCTCCACTTT.

The chain employs TRBV12-3 or TRBV12-4 and TRBJ1-1, with D maybe TRBD1 (6 bases). This CDR3 contains 14 residues. V lost 6 bases to trimming and J lost 1 base, with 12 bases between them. CDR3 bases: TGTGCCAGCAGGTCCACGGGACAGAACACTGAAGCTTTCTTT. It codes for CASRSTGQNTEAFF.

This clonotype was seen ten or more times. The chain is built from TRBV29-1 and TRBJ2-7, with 10 bases matching TRBD1. Germline V gene data show CDR1 as SQVTM and CDR2 as ANQGSEA. The length of the CDR3 is 12 residues. Unmatched junction bases numbered 7, after V lost 7 bases and J lost 7 bases. The CDR3 coding sequence is TGCAGCGGATCCGGGACAGGGGCGGAGCAGTACTTC. This encodes CSGSGTGAEQYF.

This clonotype was seen repeatedly, ten times or more. The chain has TRBV13 and TRBJ1-6; D is uncertain. V was trimmed by 4 bases and J by 5 bases, leaving 3 bases between them. Germline loops: CDR1 PRHDT, CDR2 FYEKMQ (reference sequence). The CDR3 has 12 residues. CDR3 in amino acids: CASSWDNSPLHF. DNA for the CDR3: TGTGCCAGCAGCTGGGATAATTCACCCCTCCACTTT.

About this clonotype: Given a much more abundant clone one base away, this may be a read error. CDR3 in DNA: TGTGCCGGCAGCGCCCAGGGGGACCAGCCCCAGCATTTT. Its protein is CAGSAQGDQPQHF. The chain carries TRBV13 and TRBJ1-5, with 7 bases lining up with TRBD1. The CDR3 is 13 amino acids. The germline CDR1 and CDR2 sequences are PRHDT and FYEKMQ (reference sequence).

This clonotype was detected many times. This CDR3 is CASSGGGDSYEQYF. The CDR3 DNA follows: TGTGCCAGCAGTGGGGGGGGCGACTCCTACGAGCAGTACTTC. The gene calls are TRBV25-1 and TRBJ2-7; perhaps TRBD2 as D (7 bases). The V end was cut by 4 bases, the J end by 0 bases, with 10 bases between. The CDR3 spans 14 residues. Germline-derived CDR1 and CDR2 are MGHDK and SYGVNS.

This clonotype was seen a handful of times. It is unclear where the CDR3 begins or ends on the DNA, so no DNA is shown, and the CDR3 is as TCRdb lists it. V usage is TRBV25-1 and J usage is TRBJ2-7; TRBD1 is the table's D call and was not checked against the DNA. With termini counted, the CDR3 has 15 amino acids. Germline V gene data show CDR1 as MGHDK and CDR2 as SYGVNS. CDR3 in amino acids: CACSARARDSYEQYF.

The sample holds many counts of this clonotype. The V gene is TRBV4-1, the J gene TRBJ2-1, with 12 bases aligning to TRBD2. Trimming removed 3 bases from V and 9 bases from J; junction bases left unmatched: 6. The V gene's germline CDR1 is MGHRA and CDR2 YSYEKL. This CDR3 region has 15 residues. The CDR3 sequence is CASSHLAGGHLEQFF. The CDR3 DNA reads as TGCGCCAGCAGCCATCTAGCGGGGGGGCACCTTGAGCAGTTCTTC.

The genes are TRBV15 and TRBJ2-7, with TRBD1 matching 10 bases. Germline assignment: CDR1 LNHNV and CDR2 YYDKDF (reference sequence). V lost 3 bases and J lost 3; bases outside the gene matches: 11. The length of the CDR3 is 17 residues. CDR3: CATSRTGGFCPIYEQYF. The CDR3 region has the DNA TGTGCCACCAGCAGGACAGGGGGCTTTTGCCCCATCTACGAGCAGTACTTC. Drawing the rest from reference TRBV15 and TRBJ2-7, the complete variable domain is DAMVIQNPRYQVTQFGKPVTLSCSQTLNHNVMYWYQQKSSQAPKLLFHYYDKDFNNEADTPDNFQSRRPNTSFCFLDIRSPGLGDTAMYLCATSRTGGFCPIYEQYFGPGTRLTVT.

This clonotype has ten or more counts. V is TRBV9 and J is TRBJ2-7; the D gene is possibly TRBD2 (7 bases). V lost 6 bases, J lost 0 bases, and 16 bases lay in between. CDR1 and CDR2 from the germline V gene are SGDLS and YYNGEE. This CDR3 contains 15 residues. CDR3: CASTSRGGTSYEQYF. CDR3 coding DNA: TGTGCCAGCACCTCCAGGGGAGGGACCTCCTACGAGCAGTACTTC.

This clonotype was detected once. The chain recombines TRBV24-1 with TRBJ1-6, with D unclear. The V and J ends lost 0 bases and 0 bases respectively, with 11 bases between them. The CDR3 covers 18 residues. Germline CDR1 and CDR2: KGHDR and SFDVKD. The DNA for the CDR3 is TGTGCCACCAGTGATTTGCATGCAGGCAGCTCCTATAATTCACCCCTCCACTTT. Translation gives CATSDLHAGSSYNSPLHF.

With respect to this clonotype: A much larger clone sits a single nucleotide away, making a read error possible. CDR3 loop: CASKGATGAFF. Written as DNA, the CDR3 is TGTGCCAGCAAGGGGGCGACTGGAGCTTTCTTT. This rearrangement joins TRBV6-1 to TRBJ1-1, with 7 bases fitting TRBD1. The CDR3 is 11 amino acids. Germline loops: CDR1 MNHNS, CDR2 SASEGT.

This clonotype was recorded once. The chain carries TRBV2 and TRBJ1-2, with 8 bases aligning to TRBD1. V was clipped by 6 bases and J by 3 bases; unmatched bases: 6. The CDR3 has 14 amino acids. Germline V lookup: CDR1 SNHLY, CDR2 FYNNEI. DNA of the CDR3: TGTGCCAGCAGCTACGGACAGGGTGACTATGGCTACACCTTC. The encoded protein is CASSYGQGDYGYTF.

This clonotype showed up just once. This rearrangement joins TRBV2 to TRBJ2-4; possible D gene TRBD1, 5 bases. The CDR3 length is 14 residues. Germline CDR1 and CDR2: SNHLY and FYNNEI. Deletions cut 6 bases from V and 2 bases from J, with 11 bases between. CDR3 region: CASRLTASKNIQYF. The CDR3 region has the DNA TGTGCCAGCAGACTGACAGCCTCCAAAAACATTCAGTACTTC.

The V call is TRBV7-9, the J call TRBJ1-1; the match to TRBD1 covers 9 bases. CDR1 SEHNR and CDR2 FQNEAQ come from the germline V gene (reference sequence). This CDR3 is built from 12 residues. Trimming at V came to 6 bases and at J to 7 bases, leaving 3 bases not matched to a gene. The CDR3 is CASRQGALEAFF. Here the CDR3 DNA reads TGTGCCAGCAGACAGGGGGCTCTTGAAGCTTTCTTT.

This chain uses TRBV15 with TRBJ2-5, with no clear D. This CDR3 contains 15 residues. Germline CDR1 LNHNV, CDR2 YYDKDF (reference sequence). The V gene lost 0 bases and the J gene lost 3 bases, with 11 bases spanning the gap. As DNA, the CDR3 is TGTGCCACCAGCAGAGATAGGGCAGGAGAAGAGACCCAGTACTTC. Amino acids: CATSRDRAGEETQYF.

For the CDR3, the DNA is TGTGCCAGTAGCACTATATCCTCCTACGAGCAGTACTTC. Its protein product is CASSTISSYEQYF. This chain links TRBV19 with TRBJ2-7; D remains ambiguous. Germline V gene data show CDR1 as LNHDA and CDR2 as SQIVND (reference sequence). The CDR3 covers 13 residues. With 6 bases removed from V and 0 bases from J, the gap between germline ends came to 9 bases.

This clonotype has a single count. Here the CDR3 omits its conserved ending phenylalanine or tryptophan, so a read error is the likely source. The chain carries TRBV6-5 and TRBJ1-5; no firm D call. The CDR3 is 14 amino acids. V shed 4 bases and J shed 3 bases, with 10 bases lying between them. Germline V CDR1 and CDR2: MNHEY, SVGAGI. CDR3 protein: CASSSGILNQPQHL. CDR3 coding DNA: TGTGCCAGCAGTTCCGGGATCCTCAATCAGCCCCAGCATCTT.

The V gene is TRBV20-1, the J gene TRBJ1-5; 9 bases line up with TRBD1. V trimming: 3 bases; J trimming: 7 bases; junction bases outside the gene matches: 10. Germline V gene lookup returns CDR1 DFQATT and CDR2 SNEGSKA (reference sequence). The CDR3 has 15 residues. CDR3 sequence reads: CSARLTGGLSQPQHF. As DNA, the CDR3 is TGCAGTGCTAGGCTGACAGGGGGACTCTCGCAGCCCCAGCATTTT.

V and J are TRBV2 and TRBJ1-2, with D unclear. Germline V gene data show CDR1 as SNHLY and CDR2 as FYNNEI. The CDR3 spans 15 residues. Trimming took 6 bases from V and 6 from J, leaving 20 bases between them. CDR3 DNA sequence: TGTGCCAGCAGCGTAGTCCCGGACCCTGGAAATGGCTACACCTTC. Translation gives CASSVVPDPGNGYTF.